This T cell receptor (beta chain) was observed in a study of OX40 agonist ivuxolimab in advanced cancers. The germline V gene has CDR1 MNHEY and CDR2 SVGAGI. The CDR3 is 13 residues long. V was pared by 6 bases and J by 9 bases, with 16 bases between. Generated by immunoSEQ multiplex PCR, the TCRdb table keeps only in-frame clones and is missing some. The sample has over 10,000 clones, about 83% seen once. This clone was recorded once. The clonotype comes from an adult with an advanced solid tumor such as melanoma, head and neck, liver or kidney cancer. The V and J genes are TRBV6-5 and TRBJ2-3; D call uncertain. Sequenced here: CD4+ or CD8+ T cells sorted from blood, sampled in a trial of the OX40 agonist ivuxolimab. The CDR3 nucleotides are TGTGCCAGCAGCCATCCAGGAAGTGGCACGCAGTATTTT. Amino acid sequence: CASSHPGSGTQYF.